This T cell receptor beta chain is from a study of cytomegalovirus exposure and HLA in healthy donors (dated by TCRdb to about 2017). Study-wide context: An earlier analysis of about 530 of the donors reported over 250 Gb of sequence data and around 110 million unique TCR beta sequences obtained from about 179 million T cells. Rather than drawing on any new phenotypic data, the later analysis identified candidate immune exposures from TCR beta sequences and the way those sequences occurred across donors. Several DR-DQ haplotypes were treated as single units for association and clustering because of strong linkage in the cohort. Using immunosequencing, the study profiled T cell repertoires from around 670 subjects and related those repertoires to cytomegalovirus serostatus. Besides the first cohort of about 730 subjects, a separate validation cohort made up of about 120 different subjects was used. To predict cytomegalovirus infection status, the study brought together high-throughput TCR immunosequencing, statistical association of individual TCRs with disease status, and machine learning. HLA typing covered class I and class II loci at four-digit resolution. In a later genetic analysis, genome-wide SNP genotypes for 398 of the 666 donors were used, and that subset was treated as a discovery cohort. Among some 400 genotyped donors of the cohort, an average of around 240,000 unique TCR beta nucleotide sequences was sequenced per donor, of which roughly 17% were non-productive. Donor age, sex, ethnicity and CMV serostatus were compiled together with the repertoire data. The study aimed to test whether cataloging public T cell receptors could reveal signatures of past pathogen exposure. The genetic ancestry cluster associated with self-reported Caucasian donors included 81% of the approximately 410 genotyped donors. In a later analysis, previously published TCR beta repertoires from 666 donors were re-analyzed and high-resolution HLA genotyping was added so that TCR occurrence patterns could be studied. Approximately 300 gigabases of sequencing data and 70 million to 100 million unique TCR sequences made up an early release that covered 640 HLA-typed donors. Typing coverage differed by locus: A, B, C, DRB1 and DQB1 were typed in about 620-640 donors, DQA1 in 500 to 550, DPA1 in around 580, and DPB1 in 400 to 480. All discovery cohort repertoires had been generated using a single sequencing platform. An earlier analysis of 587 of the donors applied high-throughput TCR beta sequencing to assess whether each TCR beta V gene segment acted as functional or pseudogenic. General conclusions and limits of the study: At a false discovery rate of 0.05, a later analysis linked roughly 17,000 TCR beta sequences to specific HLA alleles. Correlated functional status among segregating V segments might reflect linkage disequilibrium, but an unknown experimental factor could not be ruled out. Because counts were too low, about 18 rarely observed V segments, including chromosome 9 orphons, were excluded from the earlier analysis of several hundred of the donors. According to the authors, the approach could potentially be generalized to other disease states and immunological phenotypes. In a later analysis, several top co-occurrence clusters were reported to appear linked to parvovirus B19, influenza, CMV and Epstein-Barr virus. In a later genetic analysis, fewer N-insertions in productive TCRs were reported among donors in an Asian-associated ancestry cluster than the roughly 640-donor mean. In this cohort, only TCR beta chains were sequenced, and detectable features were limited by the absence of alpha or paired-chain data. The classifier was reported to diagnose cytomegalovirus status with high specificity and sensitivity in both the original cohort and the validation cohort. A further reported finding was that TCR beta sequences accurately predicted the HLA-A and HLA-B alleles for most subjects in the first cohort. Roughly uniform sequencing depth across donors was assumed in presence/absence analyses, although this assumption may not hold. A total of 150 to 200 TCR beta chains were listed by the study as associated with cytomegalovirus. Because HLA typing was unavailable for some donors at each locus, only the typed subset was used in association tests. A later analysis found that TCR association rates varied across HLA loci, with DRB1 alleles showing the most associated TCRs and HLA-C alleles the fewest. In a later analysis, HLA-associated TCR beta chains showed more clonal expansion and lower generation probabilities than non-associated chains that were equally common. When HLA alleles, especially DR and DQ, strongly co-occurred, TCR associations were difficult to assign to individual alleles. In a later genetic analysis, a missense DCLRE1C variant was associated with V-gene and J-gene trimming of TCR beta chains, and the association was replicated in an independent cohort. In a later analysis, most CMV-associated TCR beta chains were found to appear HLA-restricted, with HLA associations seemingly driven largely by CMV exposure. The only immune exposure information available for the cohort was CMV serostatus. Most TCR sequences were seen in very few donors, while some public TCRs were found in many individuals. A few of the identified cytomegalovirus-associated TCR beta chains were confirmed in vitro to be specific for cytomegalovirus antigens. A cluster of highly shared sequence variants was judged likely to be a technical artifact of the sequencing pipeline. Some IMGT-functional V segments, including TRBV6-2 and TRBV6-3, could not be distinguished by the 87-base-pair reads and were therefore excluded. Broadly in line with IMGT annotations, most TCR beta V segments showed up in productive rearrangements about 87% or about 30% of the time in an earlier analysis of 450 to 750 of the donors.

The library relied on the immunoSEQ multiplex PCR assay. The multiplex PCR relied on a mix of 60 forward primers for TCR Vbeta segments and 13 reverse primers for TCR Jbeta segments. A multiplex PCR assay on genomic DNA amplified the CDR3 region of rearranged TCR beta genes. The Illumina HiSeq System was used to sequence the amplified TCR beta libraries as 87-base-pair reads. The study's processing was this. Across the roughly 640 repertoires, a later analysis counted 80 million or so unique TCR beta chains, 9 million to 14 million of which were shared by at least two donors. A nearest-neighbor algorithm error-corrected the raw reads and collapsed the reads into unique sequences, merging closely related sequences to remove PCR and sequencing errors. CDR3 sequences were aligned to IMGT reference sequences to assign V, D and J gene segments. For a sequence to be retained, a match of at least six nucleotides was required to both a V gene segment and a J gene segment. A rearrangement was called productive if the CDR3 had no stop codons and remained in frame with V and J, and every other rearrangement was called non-productive. CDR3 was defined by IMGT convention, running from the second conserved V-encoded cysteine to the conserved J-encoded phenylalanine. The earlier analysis of about 640 of the donors excluded any sequence lacking an unambiguous match to a single V gene segment. In an earlier analysis of some 590 of the donors, V segments were called functional above 56.7% productive rearrangements and were called segregating when the between-donor standard deviation exceeded 5%. To diagnose cytomegalovirus status from the catalog of TCR beta chain sequences, a statistical classification framework was built. A later analysis assigned V and J genes by comparing TCR nucleotide sequences with IMGT/GENE-DB human TR gene sequences. The TCRdist pipeline was used in a later analysis to assign CDR3 sequences and most-parsimonious VDJ recombination scenarios. In a later analysis, each TCR beta chain was defined by its CDR3 amino acid sequence together with its V-gene family, and reads without a unique V-gene family were excluded. A later analysis removed roughly 590 highly shared, low-generation-probability nucleotide sequences to deal with suspected cross-contamination and a sequencing artifact. In a later analysis, a clonal expansion index was calculated for each public chain from normalized within-repertoire ranks of inferred template counts. In a later analysis, generation probabilities were computed using a VDJ recombination model fitted to out-of-frame rearrangements, and the results were checked against IGoR. Hypergeometric tests were used in a later analysis to score TCR-TCR, TCR-HLA and TCR-CMV co-occurrence, with a repertoire-size bias correction applied to the TCR pairs. False discovery rates were estimated in a later analysis by permuting HLA or CMV assignments 20 times. A later analysis grouped co-occurring TCRs with DBSCAN, adding TCRdist sequence similarity when clustering within HLA-allele-positive subsets. Repertoires with fewer than 30,000 or more than 120,000 public chains were left out of co-occurrence clustering, as were four to six repertoires with anomalous nucleotide sharing. In its TCRdb copy, this immuneACCESS table keeps in-frame sequences only and misses some clones. Where compared with another copy, unresolved V genes explain less than half of these, and the others have no known cause. The V and J calls and clone size were taken over from that table, and D and trimming were inferred from the DNA. The table for this sample lists 95,000 to 110,000 clones; around 69% of them were counted only once. The biggest ten clones account for about 2.5% of the sample.

In regard to this clone: This clone's antigen is unknown. No base-level quality is on record; no much larger clone is a single base apart.

The cohort comprised fewer than 700 healthy bone marrow donors. All cohort members were sampled while nominally healthy, although unrecorded immune exposures were likely present. The donor tested CMV seronegative and was one of the 352 seronegative cohort members. Each donor provided a peripheral blood sample, and peripheral blood mononuclear cells were used for TCR beta sequencing. Genomic DNA extraction from the blood cell samples was performed with the Qiagen DNeasy Blood Extraction Kit. Sequences LNHDA (CDR1) and SQIVND (CDR2) are obtained from the germline V gene (reference sequence). V has 5 bases trimmed and J has 4 bases trimmed; junction bases matching no gene number 15. Including cysteine and phenylalanine, the CDR3 has 18 amino acids. The read is trimmed to its CDR3 DNA, 54 bases read in frame from base 1.

The source is a man in his late teens or twenties in good health and CMV-seronegative. Sample: PBMCs. The rearranged chain carries TRBV19 and TRBJ2-1; TRBD2 fits 9 bases in the junction. The DNA sequence is given as TGTGCCAGTAGTCCCTTGGTAGCGGGGGACCTTTCGTACAATGAGCAGTTCTTC. It translates as CASSPLVAGDLSYNEQFF.